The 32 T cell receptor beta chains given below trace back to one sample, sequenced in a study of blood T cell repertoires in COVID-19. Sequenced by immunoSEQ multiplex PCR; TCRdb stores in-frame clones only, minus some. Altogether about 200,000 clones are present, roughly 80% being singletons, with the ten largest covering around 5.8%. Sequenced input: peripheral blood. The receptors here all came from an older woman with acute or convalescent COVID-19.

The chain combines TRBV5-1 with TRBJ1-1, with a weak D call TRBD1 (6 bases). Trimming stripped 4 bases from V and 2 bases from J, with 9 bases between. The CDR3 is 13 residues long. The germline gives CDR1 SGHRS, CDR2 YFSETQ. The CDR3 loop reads CASSIQGNTEAFF. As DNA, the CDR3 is TGCGCCAGCAGCATACAGGGTAACACTGAAGCTTTCTTT.

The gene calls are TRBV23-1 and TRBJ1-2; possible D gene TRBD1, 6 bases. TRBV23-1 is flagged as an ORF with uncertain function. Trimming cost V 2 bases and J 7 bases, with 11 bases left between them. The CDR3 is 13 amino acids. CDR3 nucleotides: TGCGCCAGCAGTCAAGTACAGGGCTCTGGCTACACCTTC. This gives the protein CASSQVQGSGYTF.

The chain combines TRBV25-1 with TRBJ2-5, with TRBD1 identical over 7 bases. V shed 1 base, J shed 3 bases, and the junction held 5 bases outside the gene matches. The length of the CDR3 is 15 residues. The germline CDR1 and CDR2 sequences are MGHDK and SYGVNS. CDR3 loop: CASSESGQRKETQYF. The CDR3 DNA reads TGTGCCAGCAGTGAATCGGGACAGCGAAAAGAGACCCAGTACTTC.

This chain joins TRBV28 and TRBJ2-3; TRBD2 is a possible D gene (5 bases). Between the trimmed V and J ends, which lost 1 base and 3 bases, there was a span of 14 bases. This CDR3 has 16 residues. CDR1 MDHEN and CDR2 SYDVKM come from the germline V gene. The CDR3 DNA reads TGTGCCAGCAGTTTATTAGGCGGGTCTGGAACAGATACGCAGTATTTT. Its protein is CASSLLGGSGTDTQYF.

DNA of the CDR3: TGTGCCAGCAGTTTACGCCGATTTGCGCCGGGGGGGACCCAGTACTTC. Its protein is CASSLRRFAPGGTQYF. V and J are TRBV27 and TRBJ2-5; TRBD2 agrees at 7 bases. With V trimmed by 2 bases and J by 7 bases, 13 bases remained unmatched. Germline CDR1 and CDR2: MNHEY and SMNVEV (reference sequence). The CDR3 covers 16 residues.

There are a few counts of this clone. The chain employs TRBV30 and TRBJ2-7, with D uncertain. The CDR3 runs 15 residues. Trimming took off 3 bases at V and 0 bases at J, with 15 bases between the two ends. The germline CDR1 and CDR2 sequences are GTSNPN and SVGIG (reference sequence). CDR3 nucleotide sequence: TGTGCCTGGAGCAACAAAGTAAAAAGCTCCTACGAGCAGTACTTC. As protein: CAWSNKVKSSYEQYF.

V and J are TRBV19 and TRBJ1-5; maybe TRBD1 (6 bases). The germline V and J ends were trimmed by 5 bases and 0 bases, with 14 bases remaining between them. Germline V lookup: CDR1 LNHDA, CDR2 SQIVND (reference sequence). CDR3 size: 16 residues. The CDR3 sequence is CASSLWGGTSNQPQHF. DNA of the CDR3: TGTGCCAGTAGTCTTTGGGGGGGCACTAGCAATCAGCCCCAGCATTTT.

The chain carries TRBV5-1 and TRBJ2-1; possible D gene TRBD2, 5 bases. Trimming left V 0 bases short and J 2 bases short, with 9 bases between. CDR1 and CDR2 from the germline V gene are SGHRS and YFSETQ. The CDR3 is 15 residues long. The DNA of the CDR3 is TGCGCCAGCAGCTTGGAACAGCGGACCTACAATGAGCAGTTCTTC. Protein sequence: CASSLEQRTYNEQFF. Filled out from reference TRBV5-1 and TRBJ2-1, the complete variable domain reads KAGVTQTPRYLIKTRGQQVTLSCSPISGHRSVSWYQQTPGQGLQFLFEYFSETQRNKGNFPGRFSGRQFSNSRSEMNVSTLELGDSALYLCASSLEQRTYNEQFFGPGTRLTVL.

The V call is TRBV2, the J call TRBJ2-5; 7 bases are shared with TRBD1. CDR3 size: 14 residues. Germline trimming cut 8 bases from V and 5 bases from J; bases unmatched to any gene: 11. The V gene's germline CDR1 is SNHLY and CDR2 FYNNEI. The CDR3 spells CASEVRGSGETQYF. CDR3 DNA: TGTGCCAGCGAGGTCAGGGGGAGTGGGGAGACCCAGTACTTC.

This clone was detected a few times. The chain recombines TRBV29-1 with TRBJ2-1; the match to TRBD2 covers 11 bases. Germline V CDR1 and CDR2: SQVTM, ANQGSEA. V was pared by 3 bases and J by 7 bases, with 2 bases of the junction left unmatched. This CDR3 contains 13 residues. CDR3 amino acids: CSVDSGRVNEQFF. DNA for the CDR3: TGCAGCGTTGATAGCGGGAGGGTGAATGAGCAGTTCTTC.

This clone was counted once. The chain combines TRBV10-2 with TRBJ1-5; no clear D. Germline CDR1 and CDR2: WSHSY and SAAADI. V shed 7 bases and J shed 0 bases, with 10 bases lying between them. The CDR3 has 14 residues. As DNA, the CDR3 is TGCGCCAGCAATCTCGCGGGTAGCAATCAGCCCCAGCATTTT. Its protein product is CASNLAGSNQPQHF.

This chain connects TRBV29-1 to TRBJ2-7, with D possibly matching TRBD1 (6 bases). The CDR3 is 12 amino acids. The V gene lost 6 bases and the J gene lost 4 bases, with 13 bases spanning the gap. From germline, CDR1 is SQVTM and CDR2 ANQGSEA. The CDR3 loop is CSVQDSGYEQYF. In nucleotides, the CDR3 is TGCAGCGTCCAGGACAGCGGTTACGAGCAGTACTTC.

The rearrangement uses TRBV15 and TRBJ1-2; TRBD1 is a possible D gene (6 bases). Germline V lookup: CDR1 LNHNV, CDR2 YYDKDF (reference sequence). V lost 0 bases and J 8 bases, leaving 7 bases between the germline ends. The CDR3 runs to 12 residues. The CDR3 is CATSRDQGGYTF. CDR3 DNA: TGTGCCACCAGCAGAGACCAGGGGGGCTACACCTTC.

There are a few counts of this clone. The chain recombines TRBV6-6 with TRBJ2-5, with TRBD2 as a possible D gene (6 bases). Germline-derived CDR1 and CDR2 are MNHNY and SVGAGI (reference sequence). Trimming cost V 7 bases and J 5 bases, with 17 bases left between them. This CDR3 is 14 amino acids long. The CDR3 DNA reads TGTGCCAGCACGCGGGGCAGGGTTGCGGAGACCCAGTACTTC. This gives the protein CASTRGRVAETQYF.

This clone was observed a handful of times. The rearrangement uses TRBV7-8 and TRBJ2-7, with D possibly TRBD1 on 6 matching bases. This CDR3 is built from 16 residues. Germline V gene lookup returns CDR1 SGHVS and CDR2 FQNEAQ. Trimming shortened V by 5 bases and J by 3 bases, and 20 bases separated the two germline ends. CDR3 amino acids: CASSPRDTGLFYEQYF. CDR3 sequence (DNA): TGTGCCAGCAGCCCCCGGGACACAGGGTTGTTCTACGAGCAGTACTTC.

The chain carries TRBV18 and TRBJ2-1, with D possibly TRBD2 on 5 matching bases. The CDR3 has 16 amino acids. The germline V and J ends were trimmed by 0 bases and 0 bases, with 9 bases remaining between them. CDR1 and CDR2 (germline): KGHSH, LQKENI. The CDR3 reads CASSPPRGFSYNEQFF. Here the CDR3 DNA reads TGTGCCAGCTCACCACCACGGGGATTCTCCTACAATGAGCAGTTCTTC.

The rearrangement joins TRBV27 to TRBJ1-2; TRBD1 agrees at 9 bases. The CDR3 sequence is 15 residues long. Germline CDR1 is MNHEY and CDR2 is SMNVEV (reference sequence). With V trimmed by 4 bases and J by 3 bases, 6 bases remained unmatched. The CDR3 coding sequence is TGTGCCAGCAGTTCCCCGGGACAGGGATACTATGGCTACACCTTC. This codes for CASSSPGQGYYGYTF.

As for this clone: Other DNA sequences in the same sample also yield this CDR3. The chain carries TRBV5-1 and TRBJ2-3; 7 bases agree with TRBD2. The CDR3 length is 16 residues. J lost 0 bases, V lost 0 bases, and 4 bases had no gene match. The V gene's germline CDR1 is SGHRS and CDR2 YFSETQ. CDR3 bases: TGCGCCAGCAGCTTGGCCCTAGCGGCTAGCACAGATACGCAGTATTTT. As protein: CASSLALAASTDTQYF.

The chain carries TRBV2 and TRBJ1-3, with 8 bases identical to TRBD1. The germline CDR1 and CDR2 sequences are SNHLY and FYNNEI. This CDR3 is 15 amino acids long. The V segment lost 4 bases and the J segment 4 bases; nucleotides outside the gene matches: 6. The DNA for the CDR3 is TGTGCCAGCAGTGCAGGGGGCGGGAGAGGAAACACCATATATTTT. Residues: CASSAGGGRGNTIYF.

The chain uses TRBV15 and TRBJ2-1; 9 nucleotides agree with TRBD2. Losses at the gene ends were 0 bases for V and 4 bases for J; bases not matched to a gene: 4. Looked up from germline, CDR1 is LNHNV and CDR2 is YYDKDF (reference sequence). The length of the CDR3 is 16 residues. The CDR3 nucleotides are TGTGCCACCAGCAGAGACTCTAGCGGGAAATACAATGAGCAGTTCTTC. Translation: CATSRDSSGKYNEQFF.

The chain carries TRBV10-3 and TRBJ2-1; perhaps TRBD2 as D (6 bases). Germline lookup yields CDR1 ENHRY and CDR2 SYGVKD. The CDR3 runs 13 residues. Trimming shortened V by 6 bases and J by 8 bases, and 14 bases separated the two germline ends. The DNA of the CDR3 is TGTGCCATCAGGGGCGGGGAGTCAGATGAGCAGTTCTTC. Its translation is CAIRGGESDEQFF.

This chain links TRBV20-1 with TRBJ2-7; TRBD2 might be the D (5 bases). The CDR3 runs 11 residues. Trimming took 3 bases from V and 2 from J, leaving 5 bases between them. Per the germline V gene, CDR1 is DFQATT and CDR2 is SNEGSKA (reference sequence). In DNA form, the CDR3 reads TGCAGTGCTAGCGGGGCCTACGAGCAGTACTTC. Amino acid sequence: CSASGAYEQYF.

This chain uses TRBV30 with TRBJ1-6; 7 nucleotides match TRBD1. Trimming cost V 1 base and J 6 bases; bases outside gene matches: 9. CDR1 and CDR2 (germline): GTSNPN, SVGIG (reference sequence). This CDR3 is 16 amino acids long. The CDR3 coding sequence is TGTGCCTGGAGTGAGGGGGCCGGGACAACTAATTCACCCCTCCACTTT. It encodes CAWSEGAGTTNSPLHF.

CDR3: CASSRGLGTANEQFF. The DNA for the CDR3 is TGTGCCAGCAGCCGGGGACTAGGGACAGCCAATGAGCAGTTCTTC. The chain uses TRBV5-4 and TRBJ2-1, with a tentative D call TRBD2 (8 bases). The V end was cut by 4 bases, the J end by 6 bases, with 17 bases between. Per germline, CDR1 SGHNT and CDR2 YYREEE (reference sequence). The CDR3 loop spans 15 amino acids. Together with reference TRBV5-4 and TRBJ2-1, the CDR3 gives the full variable domain: ETGVTQSPTHLIKTRGQQVTLRCSSQSGHNTVSWYQQALGQGPQFIFQYYREEENGRGNFPPRFSGLQFPNYSSELNVNALELDDSALYLCASSRGLGTANEQFFGPGTRLTVL.

CDR3 DNA sequence: TGTGCCCTCGGACAGCCTTCTGGAAACACCATATATTTT. Protein sequence: CALGQPSGNTIYF. V usage is TRBV10-3 and J usage is TRBJ1-3, with D perhaps TRBD1 (6 bases). The germline V gene has CDR1 ENHRY and CDR2 SYGVKD. The CDR3 consists of 13 residues. V was cut by 11 bases and J by 1 base, with 12 bases left in between.

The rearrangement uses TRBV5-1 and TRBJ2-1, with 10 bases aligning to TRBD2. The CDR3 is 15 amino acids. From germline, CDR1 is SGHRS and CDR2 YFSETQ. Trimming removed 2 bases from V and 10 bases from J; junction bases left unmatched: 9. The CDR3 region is CASSFVMSGREEQFF. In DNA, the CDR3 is TGCGCCAGCAGCTTTGTGATGAGCGGGAGGGAGGAGCAGTTCTTC.

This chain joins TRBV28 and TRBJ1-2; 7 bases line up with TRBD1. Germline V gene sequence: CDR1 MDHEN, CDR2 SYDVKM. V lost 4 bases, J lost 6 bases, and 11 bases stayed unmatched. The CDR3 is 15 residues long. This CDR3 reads CASSSSWDSKDGYTF. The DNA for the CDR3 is TGTGCCAGCAGTTCCTCGTGGGACAGCAAGGATGGCTACACCTTC.

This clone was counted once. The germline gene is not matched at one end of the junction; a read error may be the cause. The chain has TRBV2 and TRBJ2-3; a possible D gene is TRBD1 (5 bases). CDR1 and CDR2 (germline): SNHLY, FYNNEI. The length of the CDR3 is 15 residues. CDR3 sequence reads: CASSDARRYTGTQYF. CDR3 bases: TGTGCCAGCAGCGACGCTAGACGGTACACAGGTACGCAGTATTTT.

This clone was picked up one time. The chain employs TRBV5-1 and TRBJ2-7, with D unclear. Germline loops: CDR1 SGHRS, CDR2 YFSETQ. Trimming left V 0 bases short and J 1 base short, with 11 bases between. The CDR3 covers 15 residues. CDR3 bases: TGCGCCAGCAGCTTGGTAGGTCTAGGTTCCTACGAGCAGTACTTC. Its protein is CASSLVGLGSYEQYF. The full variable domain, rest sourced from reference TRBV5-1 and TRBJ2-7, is KAGVTQTPRYLIKTRGQQVTLSCSPISGHRSVSWYQQTPGQGLQFLFEYFSETQRNKGNFPGRFSGRQFSNSRSEMNVSTLELGDSALYLCASSLVGLGSYEQYFGPGTRLTVT.

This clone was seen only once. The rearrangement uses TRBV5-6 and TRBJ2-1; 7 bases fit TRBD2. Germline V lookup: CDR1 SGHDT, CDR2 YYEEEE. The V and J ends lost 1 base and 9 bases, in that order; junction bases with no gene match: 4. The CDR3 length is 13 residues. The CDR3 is CASSLLLAVEQFF. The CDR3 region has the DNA TGTGCCAGCAGCTTGCTCCTAGCGGTTGAGCAGTTCTTC.

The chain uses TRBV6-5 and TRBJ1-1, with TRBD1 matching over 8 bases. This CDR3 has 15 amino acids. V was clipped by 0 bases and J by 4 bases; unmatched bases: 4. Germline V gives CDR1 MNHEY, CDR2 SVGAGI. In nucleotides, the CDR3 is TGTGCCAGCAGTTACTCGATACAGGGGGTCACTGAAGCTTTCTTT. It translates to CASSYSIQGVTEAFF.

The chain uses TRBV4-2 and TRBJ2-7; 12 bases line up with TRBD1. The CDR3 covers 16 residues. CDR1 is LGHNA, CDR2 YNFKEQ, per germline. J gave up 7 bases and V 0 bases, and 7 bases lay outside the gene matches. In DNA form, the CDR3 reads TGTGCCAGCAGCCAAGATTTGGGACAGGGGGCGGGAGAGCAGTACTTC. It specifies CASSQDLGQGAGEQYF.